This T cell receptor beta chain was sequenced during a study of T-cell reconstitution after alpha-beta-depleted transplantation in children. The ends were cut back, 1 base at V and 1 base at J, with 10 bases in the middle. Germline V gives CDR1 SEHNR, CDR2 FQNEAQ (reference sequence). The CDR3 covers 15 residues. During its preparation, the TCRbeta library received unique molecular identifiers. MiXCR, run by TCRdb on the PCR reads, gives a single entry per CDR3 protein. Of over 450,000 distinct CDR3 sequences listed, over 9.5% were seen once; the top ten hold approximately 2%. In its sample, this clonotype was seen many times.

The source of this sequence is a child between 2 and 9 years old with inherited bone marrow failure, due to receive a stem cell transplant. The sequencing here drew on PBMCs, taken before TCRalphabeta/CD19-depleted stem cell transplant. The chain is built from TRBV7-9 and TRBJ2-5; a possible D gene is TRBD2 (5 bases). CDR3 sequence reads: CASSLGVGLQETQYF. DNA of the CDR3: TGTGCCAGCAGCTTAGGGGTCGGACTCCAAGAGACCCAGTACTTC.